This TCR beta chain was observed in a study of blood T cell repertoires in COVID-19. Across the study: Sources were T cells, B-cell-depleted T cells, or PBMCs; the material itself was cDNA or gDNA.

The protocol was immunoSEQ multiplex PCR, while the TCRdb copy is restricted to in-frame clones and leaves out a portion. This repertoire shows 100,000 to 150,000 clones, almost 80% found once; its top ten account for 20% to 25%. Per germline, CDR1 MNHNS and CDR2 SASEGT. V lost 8 bases and J lost 3, with 19 bases in between. The CDR3 totals 16 residues. The sequencing sample was made of peripheral blood. The TCR comes from a human donor in a cohort sampled during active COVID-19. This rearrangement joins TRBV6-1 to TRBJ1-4, with D possibly being TRBD1 (6 bases). DNA of the CDR3: TGTGCCAGCGGTGGCAGGGGAATTCGACCTAATGAAAAACTGTTTTTT. This translates into CASGGRGIRPNEKLFF.